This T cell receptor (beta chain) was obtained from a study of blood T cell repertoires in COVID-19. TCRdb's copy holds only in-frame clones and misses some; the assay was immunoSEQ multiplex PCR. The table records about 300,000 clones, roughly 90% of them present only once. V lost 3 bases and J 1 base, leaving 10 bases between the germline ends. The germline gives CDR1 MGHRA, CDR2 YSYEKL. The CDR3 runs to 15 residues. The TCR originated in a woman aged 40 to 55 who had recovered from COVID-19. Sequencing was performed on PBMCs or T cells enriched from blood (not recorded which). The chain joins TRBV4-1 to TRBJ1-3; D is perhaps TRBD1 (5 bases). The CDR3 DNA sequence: TGCGCCAGCAGCCACCCCGGGGGGTCTGGAAACACCATATATTTT. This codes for CASSHPGGSGNTIYF.